A selection of T cell receptor beta chains follows, all from one sample in a study of regulatory T cells in long-lasting Graves disease. TCRdb re-called the multiplex PCR reads with MiXCR, one entry per CDR3 protein. The sample carries about 440,000 distinct CDR3 sequences, about 16% recorded once. The same data also went into a second study, on T cells in Graves' hyperthyroidism and ophthalmopathy.

The source was peripheral blood mononuclear cells (PBMCs), collected at new diagnosis, from a patient treated with antithyroid drugs. These receptors originate from a woman aged 30 to 39 with Graves disease. Each CDR3 is given with its conserved first and last residue. Each record gives: clone size, D gene, J gene, V gene, CDR3 protein, CDR3 DNA. The D gene is left open where the match is weak. The size field is filled for only some rows; it gives once, few, many or a size class.

clone size: -; D gene: -; J gene: TRBJ2-5; V gene: TRBV15; CDR3 protein: CATSTDGGSETQYF; CDR3 DNA: TGTGCCACCAGCACAGATGGAGGTTCGGAGACCCAGTACTTC
clone size: many; D gene: TRBD2; J gene: TRBJ2-3; V gene: TRBV20-1; CDR3 protein: CSATIAGGPINTQYF; CDR3 DNA: TGCAGTGCTACGATAGCGGGAGGGCCGATAAATACGCAGTATTTT
clone size: -; D gene: TRBD2; J gene: TRBJ2-4; V gene: TRBV4-1; CDR3 protein: CASSPGGLGFYNEQYF; CDR3 DNA: TGCGCCAGCAGCCCTGGGGGACTAGGATTTTACAATGAGCAGTACTTC
clone size: few; D gene: -; J gene: TRBJ2-3; V gene: TRBV7-6; CDR3 protein: CASSLRDRATDTQYF; CDR3 DNA: TGTGCCAGCAGCTTACGGGACCGAGCCACAGATACGCAGTATTTT
clone size: few; D gene: -; J gene: TRBJ1-3; V gene: TRBV9; CDR3 protein: CASSPEADPGLNTIYF; CDR3 DNA: TGTGCCAGCAGCCCAGAAGCGGACCCGGGTTTAAACACCATATATTTT
clone size: many; D gene: TRBD2; J gene: TRBJ2-3; V gene: TRBV24-1; CDR3 protein: CATSDTTSGRGSYTDTQYF; CDR3 DNA: TGTGCCACCAGTGATACAACTAGCGGGAGGGGCAGCTACACAGATACGCAGTATTTT
clone size: -; D gene: -; J gene: TRBJ2-3; V gene: TRBV10-1; CDR3 protein: CASSEEPQDTQYF; CDR3 DNA: TGCGCCAGCAGTGAGGAGCCGCAAGATACGCAGTATTTT
clone size: many; D gene: -; J gene: TRBJ2-2; V gene: TRBV7-9; CDR3 protein: CASSRLATTNTGELFF; CDR3 DNA: TGTGCCAGCAGCCGGTTAGCGACCACGAACACCGGGGAGCTGTTTTTT
clone size: many; D gene: -; J gene: TRBJ2-1; V gene: TRBV18; CDR3 protein: CASSRDVSYNEQFF; CDR3 DNA: TGTGCCAGCTCACGGGACGTGAGTTACAATGAGCAGTTCTTC
clone size: -; D gene: TRBD1; J gene: TRBJ1-5; V gene: TRBV20-1; CDR3 protein: CSARPTGDSNQPQHF; CDR3 DNA: TGCAGTGCTAGACCTACAGGGGATAGCAATCAGCCCCAGCATTTT
clone size: -; D gene: TRBD2; J gene: TRBJ2-5; V gene: TRBV27; CDR3 protein: CASSSTGLAKETQYF; CDR3 DNA: TGTGCCAGCAGTTCCACGGGACTAGCGAAAGAGACCCAGTACTTC
clone size: -; D gene: TRBD1; J gene: TRBJ1-1; V gene: TRBV10-2; CDR3 protein: CASSEGQGAGMNTEAFF; CDR3 DNA: TGCGCCAGCAGTGAGGGCCAGGGGGCGGGAATGAACACTGAAGCTTTCTTT
clone size: many; D gene: -; J gene: TRBJ1-1; V gene: TRBV4-2; CDR3 protein: CASSQDGGRDTEAFF; CDR3 DNA: TGTGCCAGCAGCCAAGATGGAGGGAGGGACACTGAAGCTTTCTTT
clone size: many; D gene: -; J gene: TRBJ1-1; V gene: TRBV20-1; CDR3 protein: CSARGGPGPEAFF; CDR3 DNA: TGCAGTGCTAGAGGGGGGCCCGGGCCTGAAGCTTTCTTT
clone size: many; D gene: TRBD1; J gene: TRBJ2-3; V gene: TRBV6-1; CDR3 protein: CASSAGTDTDTQYF; CDR3 DNA: TGTGCCAGCAGCGCAGGGACAGACACAGATACGCAGTATTTT
clone size: many; D gene: -; J gene: TRBJ1-5; V gene: TRBV20-1; CDR3 protein: CSARDRQASSNQPQHF; CDR3 DNA: TGCAGTGCTAGAGACCGGCAGGCCTCAAGCAATCAGCCCCAGCATTTT
clone size: -; D gene: -; J gene: TRBJ2-1; V gene: TRBV7-9; CDR3 protein: CASSLVQGLNEQFF; CDR3 DNA: TGTGCCAGCAGCTTAGTTCAGGGACTTAATGAGCAGTTCTTC
clone size: many; D gene: -; J gene: TRBJ2-6; V gene: TRBV2; CDR3 protein: CASDISGANVLTF; CDR3 DNA: TGTGCCAGCGATATCTCTGGGGCCAACGTCCTGACTTTC
clone size: many; D gene: TRBD2; J gene: TRBJ2-5; V gene: TRBV14; CDR3 protein: CASSRRTTSGGEETQYF; CDR3 DNA: TGTGCCAGCAGCCGCCGAACCACTAGCGGAGGAGAGGAGACCCAGTACTTC
clone size: many; D gene: -; J gene: TRBJ1-1; V gene: TRBV27; CDR3 protein: CASSALVNTEAFF; CDR3 DNA: TGTGCCAGCAGTGCCCTTGTGAACACTGAAGCTTTCTTT
clone size: many; D gene: -; J gene: TRBJ2-7; V gene: TRBV11-2; CDR3 protein: CASSLVGKGHNYEQYF; CDR3 DNA: TGTGCCAGCAGCTTAGTAGGGAAGGGACATAACTACGAGCAGTACTTC